This T cell receptor (beta chain) was obtained from a study of T cell responses to AZD1222 COVID-19 vaccine. The germline CDR1 and CDR2 sequences are MNHEY and SVGAGI. The CDR3 is made up of 14 amino acids. The V and J ends lost 2 bases and 8 bases respectively, with 15 bases between them. The assay was immunoSEQ multiplex PCR, and TCRdb's table has in-frame clones only and misses some. The sample consists of about 130,000 clones, around 85% of them appearing once. Study-wide points: Spike-wide coverage was observed for vaccine-associated CD4 TCRs, with dominant responses at 160-218 and 743-854.

Pooling covered second doses at about 4 or about 12 weeks. This clone was seen more than once but under ten times. Its antigen remains unknown. The V gene is TRBV6-5, the J gene TRBJ1-2; D remains unclear. The specimen was peripheral blood, collected 28 days after the second AZD1222 dose. This clonotype was obtained from an adult who received the AZD1222 COVID-19 vaccine. CDR3 loop: CASSYGPIYGGYTF. CDR3 in DNA: TGTGCCAGCAGTTACGGGCCCATTTACGGAGGCTACACCTTC.